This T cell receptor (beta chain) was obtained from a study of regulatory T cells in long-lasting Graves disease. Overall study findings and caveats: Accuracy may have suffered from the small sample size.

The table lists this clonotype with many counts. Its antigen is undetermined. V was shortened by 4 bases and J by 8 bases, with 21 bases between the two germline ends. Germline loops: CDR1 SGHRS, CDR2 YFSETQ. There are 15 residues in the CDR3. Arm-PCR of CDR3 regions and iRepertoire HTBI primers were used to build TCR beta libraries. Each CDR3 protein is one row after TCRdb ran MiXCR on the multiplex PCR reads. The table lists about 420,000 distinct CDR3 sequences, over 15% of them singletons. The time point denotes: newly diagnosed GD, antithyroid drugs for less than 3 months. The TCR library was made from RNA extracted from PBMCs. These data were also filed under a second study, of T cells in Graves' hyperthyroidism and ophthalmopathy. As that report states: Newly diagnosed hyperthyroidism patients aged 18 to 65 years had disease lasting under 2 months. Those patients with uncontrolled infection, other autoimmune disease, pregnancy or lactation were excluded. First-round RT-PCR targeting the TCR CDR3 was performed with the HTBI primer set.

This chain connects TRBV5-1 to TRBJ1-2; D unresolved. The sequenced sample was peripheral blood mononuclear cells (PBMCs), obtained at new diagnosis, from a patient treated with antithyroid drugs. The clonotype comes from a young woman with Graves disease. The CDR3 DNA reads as TGCGCCAGCAGCACAACCGGGCACCTGGCGGGGGGCTACACCTTC. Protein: CASSTTGHLAGGYTF. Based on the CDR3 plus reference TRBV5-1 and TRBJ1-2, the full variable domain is KAGVTQTPRYLIKTRGQQVTLSCSPISGHRSVSWYQQTPGQGLQFLFEYFSETQRNKGNFPGRFSGRQFSNSRSEMNVSTLELGDSALYLCASSTTGHLAGGYTFGSGTRLTVV.